The subject of this entry is one T cell receptor (beta chain). Its antigen remains unknown. This record belongs to a study of T cells in Graves' hyperthyroidism and ophthalmopathy. Study-wide results and caveats: The model anticipated ophthalmopathy a median around six months pre-onset. Most thyroid-expanded clonotypes above 0.001 were also found in blood.

J was trimmed by 7 bases and V by 8 bases; bases with no gene match: 13. The CDR3 length is 15 residues. Germline CDR1 and CDR2: MDHEN and SYDVKM. Disease duration under 2 months; hyperthyroidism patients were aged 18 to 65. Researchers amplified the TCR beta CDR3 regions from RNA transcripts. The HTBI primer set was used in a first-round RT-PCR of the TCR CDR3. TCRdb analysed the multiplex PCR reads with MiXCR anew, one entry per CDR3 protein. The sample has about 550,000 distinct CDR3 sequences, less than 25% seen once; the top ten hold about 25%. Sequenced: blood. The sequence derives from a young man with Graves' hyperthyroidism. This chain connects TRBV28 to TRBJ2-1; 8 bases align to TRBD1. The DNA for the CDR3 is TGTGCCAGCGATCCCCTAGGACAGGGCGGTAATGAGCAGTTCTTC. It yields the protein CASDPLGQGGNEQFF. Full variable domain (rest looked up from reference TRBV28 and TRBJ2-1): DVKVTQSSRYLVKRTGEKVFLECVQDMDHENMFWYRQDPGLGLRLIYFSYDVKMKEKGDIPEGYSVSREKKERFSLILESASTNQTSMYLCASDPLGQGGNEQFFGPGTRLTVL.